This T cell receptor (beta chain) was captured in a study of T cell responses to AZD1222 COVID-19 vaccine. V was cut by 6 bases and J by 7 bases, with 12 bases left in between. The CDR3 runs to 12 residues. Germline V gives CDR1 MDHEN, CDR2 SYDVKM. A note on this clone: Its antigen remains unknown.

Clones were sequenced by immunoSEQ multiplex PCR, and TCRdb holds only the in-frame ones, with some missing. This table holds over 45,000 clones, about 80% found once. The study's findings and limits: The sample set comprised mostly white British donors with more females, and clonal diversity was possibly underestimated. Spike-spanning, vaccine-associated CD4 TCRs were dominant at 160-218 and 743-854.

The TCR comes from an adult in good health. This chain links TRBV28 with TRBJ1-2; D is unresolved. The sequencing here drew on peripheral blood, taken on day 0 of AZD1222 vaccination. CDR3 region: CASSRTAGGYTF. CDR3 nucleotide sequence: TGTGCCAGCAGCCGAACAGCTGGTGGCTACACCTTC.